This note documents a single T cell receptor (beta chain) sequence. Which antigen it targets is not known. Base-call qualities are not available, and no considerably larger clone is one nucleotide away. RNA was extracted using the RNeasy kit, and about 0.5 to 1 ug of the RNA was reverse transcribed with random hexamers. The immunoSEQ multiplex PCR assay, which covers 54 Vbeta and 13 Jbeta segments, was used to amplify TCR beta CDR3 regions. Bias from PCR amplification was corrected by using a synthetic template baseline for primer optimization and for computational correction. The paper's processing steps were these. Reads were annotated to V, D and J genes according to IMGT and were analyzed with immunoSEQ Analyzer, with only productive sequences retained. To calculate clonality, Shannon entropy was normalized by log2 of the number of productive unique sequences and then subtracted from one. For each patient and control, public and private clones were evaluated among the 100 most prevalent clones. Susac-specific clones were defined as absent from healthy and MS cohorts, around 1,000 published viral clones and other ImmuneACCESS disease sequences. TCRdb reprocessed the public reads (quality trimming at Q25 with fastp, clone calling with MiXCR) and kept in-frame beta chains. When rows share a CDR3 protein, they turn into one entry using the most common DNA and genes. These V and J calls rely on TCRdb rather than the paper's analysis. This sample holds some 300,000 distinct CDR3 sequences; about 91% were observed only once. The ten largest clones take up under 0.2% of the sample.

These data originate in a study of CD8 T cells in Susac syndrome (dated by TCRdb to between 2019 and 2020). With regard to the full study: Whether CD8+ T cell activation and differentiation in Susac syndrome was antigen driven was tested using repertoire sequencing. The clonality of the CD8+ T cell repertoire was compared across around twelve healthy donors, around 14 Susac syndrome patients and around 15 multiple sclerosis patients. Beyond this particular receptor, the publication reports: The TCR sequencing and HLA analysis was acknowledged to have included a relatively small number of individuals.

Inclusive of the bounding cysteine and phenylalanine, the CDR3 is 16 residues long. Only the CDR3 DNA stays, 48 bases, in frame from base 1. Trimming takes 0 bases from V and 5 bases from J, and the germline ends sit 14 bases apart. Peripheral blood CD8+ and CD4+ T cells from healthy donors, Susac syndrome patients and multiple sclerosis patients were profiled using high-throughput TCR beta sequencing. The multiple sclerosis controls were treatment-naive patients who had stable or active relapsing-remitting disease and met the revised McDonald criteria. Bulk CD8+ and CD4+ T cells were purified by magnetic negative isolation, while CD8+ TEMRA cells were enriched using FACS. Blood was collected in EDTA tubes and processed within 24 hours, with PBMCs isolated through density gradient centrifugation. PBMCs intended for TCR sequencing were frozen in liquid nitrogen and were later thawed in a 37 degrees C water bath. The sorted or isolated CD4+, CD8+ and CD8+ TEMRA cells had a purity of 90% or higher.

The sequence is built from TRBV12-3 or TRBV12-4 and TRBJ2-4; a tentative D call is TRBD1 (5 bases match). The sample taken for sequencing was CD8+ T cells from PBMCs. The origin of this receptor is a human donor with multiple sclerosis. The nucleotides are TGTGCCAGCAGTTTAGCTCCCAGGGTTCTACAAAACATTCAGTACTTC. It codes for CASSLAPRVLQNIQYF.